These T cell receptor beta chains were read from a single sample in a study of cytomegalovirus exposure and HLA in healthy donors. Data came from immunoSEQ multiplex PCR; TCRdb stores just in-frame clones and leaves some out. The data hold approximately 180,000 clones, with about 76% observed a single time. The sample comprised PBMCs. The receptors derive from a woman aged 50 to 65 in good health and CMV-seronegative. Each CDR3 is given with its conserved first and last residue. Fields, in order: J gene, clone size, V gene, D gene, CDR3 length, CDR3 protein, CDR3 DNA. The D gene is left open where the match is weak. Part of the rows lack a size; the others show once, few, many or a class for expanded clones.

J gene: TRBJ2-7
clone size: NA
V gene: TRBV7-2
D gene: NA
CDR3 length: 15
CDR3 protein: CASSLRRGPSYEQYF
CDR3 DNA: TGTGCCAGCAGCTTAAGGCGGGGGCCCTCCTACGAGCAGTACTTC

J gene: TRBJ1-2
clone size: NA
V gene: TRBV5-1
D gene: NA
CDR3 length: 12
CDR3 protein: CASSSGHLGYTF
CDR3 DNA: TGCGCCAGCAGCTCGGGACACCTCGGCTACACCTTC

J gene: TRBJ2-7
clone size: NA
V gene: TRBV27
D gene: TRBD1
CDR3 length: 15
CDR3 protein: CASSPRDRVSYEQYF
CDR3 DNA: TGTGCCAGCAGCCCCCGGGACAGGGTGTCCTACGAGCAGTACTTC

J gene: TRBJ1-2
clone size: NA
V gene: TRBV7-8
D gene: NA
CDR3 length: 16
CDR3 protein: CASSPRTAQANYGYTF
CDR3 DNA: TGTGCCAGCAGCCCCCGGACAGCCCAAGCTAACTATGGCTACACCTTC

J gene: TRBJ1-5
clone size: NA
V gene: TRBV5-1
D gene: NA
CDR3 length: 16
CDR3 protein: CASSLAGLDSNQPQHF
CDR3 DNA: TGCGCCAGCAGCTTGGCGGGGTTAGATAGCAATCAGCCCCAGCATTTT

J gene: TRBJ1-3
clone size: NA
V gene: TRBV5-1
D gene: NA
CDR3 length: 15
CDR3 protein: CASSSRGDSGNTIYF
CDR3 DNA: TGTGCCAGCAGCTCTCGAGGCGACTCTGGAAACACCATATATTTT

J gene: TRBJ1-5
clone size: NA
V gene: TRBV19
D gene: TRBD1
CDR3 length: 15
CDR3 protein: CASSIGGTGDQPQHF
CDR3 DNA: TGTGCCAGTAGTATCGGTGGGACAGGGGATCAGCCCCAGCATTTT

J gene: TRBJ2-5
clone size: few
V gene: TRBV7-2
D gene: TRBD2
CDR3 length: 17
CDR3 protein: CASSPSGGAGGWATQYF
CDR3 DNA: TGTGCCAGCAGCCCCTCGGGGGGGGCGGGAGGGTGGGCGACCCAGTACTTC

J gene: TRBJ1-2
clone size: NA
V gene: TRBV19
D gene: TRBD1
CDR3 length: 14
CDR3 protein: CASSLTGDLNGYTF
CDR3 DNA: TGTGCCAGTAGTCTAACAGGGGACCTAAATGGCTACACCTTC

J gene: TRBJ2-7
clone size: NA
V gene: TRBV4-3
D gene: TRBD2
CDR3 length: 15
CDR3 protein: CASSLGGGDSYEQYF
CDR3 DNA: TGCGCCAGCAGCCTTGGGGGGGGAGACTCCTACGAGCAGTACTTC

J gene: TRBJ1-5
clone size: few
V gene: TRBV6-5
D gene: NA
CDR3 length: 13
CDR3 protein: CASQWGTNQPQHF
CDR3 DNA: TGTGCCAGCCAATGGGGGACAAATCAGCCCCAGCATTTT

J gene: TRBJ2-6
clone size: NA
V gene: TRBV7-9
D gene: NA
CDR3 length: 13
CDR3 protein: CASSLPWANVLTF
CDR3 DNA: TGTGCCAGCAGCTTACCATGGGCCAACGTCCTGACTTTC

J gene: TRBJ1-2
clone size: NA
V gene: TRBV19
D gene: TRBD1
CDR3 length: 11
CDR3 protein: CASPGQGGYTF
CDR3 DNA: TGTGCCAGCCCGGGACAGGGTGGCTACACCTTC

J gene: TRBJ1-1
clone size: NA
V gene: TRBV4-3
D gene: TRBD1
CDR3 length: 14
CDR3 protein: CASSPTGGNTEAFF
CDR3 DNA: TGCGCCAGCAGCCCGACAGGGGGGAACACTGAAGCTTTCTTT

J gene: TRBJ1-1
clone size: NA
V gene: TRBV28
D gene: TRBD1
CDR3 length: 17
CDR3 protein: CASSEGLRTGGNTEAFF
CDR3 DNA: TGTGCCAGCAGTGAGGGTCTCCGGACAGGGGGAAACACTGAAGCTTTCTTT

J gene: TRBJ1-2
clone size: few
V gene: TRBV2
D gene: TRBD1
CDR3 length: 14
CDR3 protein: CASSAWNRGHGYTF
CDR3 DNA: TGTGCCAGCAGTGCGTGGAACAGGGGGCATGGCTACACCTTC

J gene: TRBJ2-3
clone size: few
V gene: TRBV7-2
D gene: TRBD2
CDR3 length: 15
CDR3 protein: CASSSSGISTDTQYF
CDR3 DNA: TGTGCCAGCAGCTCTAGCGGGATAAGCACAGATACGCAGTATTTT

J gene: TRBJ1-3
clone size: NA
V gene: TRBV18
D gene: NA
CDR3 length: 14
CDR3 protein: CASSPGQTGNTIYF
CDR3 DNA: TGTGCCAGCTCACCTGGACAGACTGGAAACACCATATATTTT

J gene: TRBJ1-1
clone size: few
V gene: TRBV5-1
D gene: NA
CDR3 length: 12
CDR3 protein: CASRQGYTEAFF
CDR3 DNA: TGCGCCAGCAGACAGGGTTACACTGAAGCTTTCTTT

J gene: TRBJ2-2
clone size: once
V gene: TRBV7-7
D gene: NA
CDR3 length: 13
CDR3 protein: CASSWGPGTGMFF
CDR3 DNA: NA

J gene: TRBJ1-2
clone size: NA
V gene: TRBV7-9
D gene: NA
CDR3 length: 13
CDR3 protein: CASSSRQSYGYTF
CDR3 DNA: TGTGCCAGCAGCTCCCGACAGAGCTATGGCTACACCTTC

J gene: TRBJ1-3
clone size: NA
V gene: TRBV5-8
D gene: NA
CDR3 length: 14
CDR3 protein: CASSLEQGTNTIYF
CDR3 DNA: TGTGCCAGCAGCTTGGAACAGGGTACAAACACCATATATTTT

J gene: TRBJ1-3
clone size: NA
V gene: TRBV7-2
D gene: TRBD1
CDR3 length: 16
CDR3 protein: CASSIPGQGAGNTIYF
CDR3 DNA: TGTGCCAGCAGCATTCCCGGACAGGGTGCTGGAAACACCATATATTTT

J gene: TRBJ2-2
clone size: once
V gene: TRBV9
D gene: TRBD1
CDR3 length: 13
CDR3 protein: CASSGQGSGELFF
CDR3 DNA: TGTGCCAGCAGCGGACAGGGGTCCGGGGAGCTGTTTTTT

J gene: TRBJ2-1
clone size: once
V gene: TRBV5-1
D gene: TRBD1
CDR3 length: 16
CDR3 protein: CASSPKADRVRNEQFF
CDR3 DNA: TGCGCCAGCAGCCCTAAGGCGGACAGGGTTCGGAATGAGCAGTTCTTC

J gene: TRBJ2-7
clone size: NA
V gene: TRBV5-4
D gene: TRBD1
CDR3 length: 14
CDR3 protein: CASSLGQGVYEQYF
CDR3 DNA: TGTGCCAGCAGCCTGGGACAGGGTGTCTACGAACAGTACTTC

J gene: TRBJ2-6
clone size: NA
V gene: TRBV25-1
D gene: TRBD1
CDR3 length: 18
CDR3 protein: CASSERQGRNSGANVLTF
CDR3 DNA: TGTGCCAGCAGTGAAAGACAGGGGCGAAACTCTGGGGCCAACGTCCTGACTTTC

J gene: TRBJ1-5
clone size: once
V gene: TRBV2
D gene: NA
CDR3 length: 16
CDR3 protein: CASSEALIGFTQPQHF
CDR3 DNA: TGTGCCAGCAGTGAAGCGCTTATCGGTTTTACTCAGCCCCAGCATTTT

J gene: TRBJ1-1
clone size: NA
V gene: TRBV6-6
D gene: TRBD1
CDR3 length: 14
CDR3 protein: CASRPQGAETEAFF
CDR3 DNA: TGTGCCAGCAGGCCCCAGGGGGCGGAGACTGAAGCTTTCTTT

J gene: TRBJ2-7
clone size: NA
V gene: TRBV4-1
D gene: TRBD2
CDR3 length: 17
CDR3 protein: CASSRSLLAGEPYEQYF
CDR3 DNA: TGCGCCAGCAGCCGCAGCCTTTTAGCGGGAGAACCCTACGAGCAGTACTTC

J gene: TRBJ2-7
clone size: once
V gene: TRBV28
D gene: TRBD2
CDR3 length: 16
CDR3 protein: CATHPISGRANNEQYF
CDR3 DNA: TGTGCCACACACCCGATTAGCGGGAGGGCCAACAACGAGCAGTACTTC

J gene: TRBJ2-2
clone size: NA
V gene: TRBV15
D gene: TRBD1
CDR3 length: 17
CDR3 protein: CATRPLVTGVNTGELFF
CDR3 DNA: TGTGCCACCCGGCCCTTAGTGACAGGGGTCAACACCGGGGAGCTGTTTTTT

J gene: TRBJ1-2
clone size: NA
V gene: TRBV7-2
D gene: NA
CDR3 length: 14
CDR3 protein: CASSLDMVGYGYTF
CDR3 DNA: TGTGCCAGCAGCTTAGACATGGTCGGGTATGGCTACACCTTC

J gene: TRBJ2-2
clone size: few
V gene: TRBV7-7
D gene: NA
CDR3 length: 15
CDR3 protein: CASSMAGWATGELFF
CDR3 DNA: TGTGCTAGCAGCATGGCAGGGTGGGCCACCGGGGAGCTGTTTTTT

J gene: TRBJ1-1
clone size: few
V gene: TRBV5-1
D gene: NA
CDR3 length: 14
CDR3 protein: CASSGRGQNTEAFF
CDR3 DNA: TGCGCCAGCAGCGGAAGAGGACAGAACACTGAAGCTTTCTTT

J gene: TRBJ2-1
clone size: NA
V gene: TRBV4-1
D gene: NA
CDR3 length: 14
CDR3 protein: CASSPPTTYNEQFF
CDR3 DNA: TGCGCCAGCAGCCCTCCCACTACTTACAATGAGCAGTTCTTC

J gene: TRBJ2-1
clone size: NA
V gene: TRBV7-2
D gene: NA
CDR3 length: 15
CDR3 protein: CASSLVQSSNNEQFF
CDR3 DNA: TGTGCCAGCAGCTTAGTACAGAGTAGTAACAATGAGCAGTTCTTC

J gene: TRBJ2-3
clone size: NA
V gene: TRBV28
D gene: NA
CDR3 length: 15
CDR3 protein: CASTPRGSVTDTQYF
CDR3 DNA: TGTGCCAGCACCCCTAGGGGGAGTGTGACAGATACGCAGTATTTT

J gene: TRBJ2-5
clone size: few
V gene: TRBV25-1
D gene: NA
CDR3 length: 14
CDR3 protein: CASSETRVAETQYF
CDR3 DNA: TGTGCCAGCAGTGAAACTAGGGTAGCGGAGACCCAGTACTTC

J gene: TRBJ2-7
clone size: NA
V gene: TRBV9
D gene: TRBD2
CDR3 length: 15
CDR3 protein: CASSVGSGGAAEQYF
CDR3 DNA: TGTGCCAGCAGCGTAGGTAGCGGGGGGGCGGCCGAGCAGTACTTC

J gene: TRBJ1-1
clone size: NA
V gene: TRBV7-9
D gene: NA
CDR3 length: 14
CDR3 protein: CASSFTPEKTEAFF
CDR3 DNA: TGTGCCAGCAGCTTTACCCCGGAGAAGACTGAAGCTTTCTTT

J gene: TRBJ2-1
clone size: NA
V gene: TRBV7-2
D gene: NA
CDR3 length: 13
CDR3 protein: CASTQGTPNEQFF
CDR3 DNA: TGTGCCAGCACCCAGGGGACCCCCAATGAGCAGTTCTTC

J gene: TRBJ1-5
clone size: NA
V gene: TRBV19
D gene: NA
CDR3 length: 16
CDR3 protein: CASSVIRVSLNQPQHF
CDR3 DNA: TGTGCCAGTAGTGTGATCCGGGTTAGTCTAAATCAGCCCCAGCATTTT

J gene: TRBJ1-1
clone size: NA
V gene: TRBV7-9
D gene: NA
CDR3 length: 13
CDR3 protein: CASSPTVNTEAFF
CDR3 DNA: TGTGCCAGCAGCCCCACGGTGAACACTGAAGCTTTCTTT

J gene: TRBJ2-1
clone size: NA
V gene: TRBV7-7
D gene: TRBD2
CDR3 length: 15
CDR3 protein: CASSLTSGGYNEQFF
CDR3 DNA: TGTGCTAGCAGTCTTACTAGCGGGGGGTACAATGAGCAGTTCTTC

J gene: TRBJ1-3
clone size: NA
V gene: TRBV19
D gene: TRBD1
CDR3 length: 16
CDR3 protein: CASSSYNRGPGNTIYF
CDR3 DNA: TGTGCCAGTAGTTCTTACAACAGGGGTCCTGGAAACACCATATATTTT

J gene: TRBJ2-3
clone size: NA
V gene: TRBV7-9
D gene: TRBD2
CDR3 length: 16
CDR3 protein: CASSLVPSGDTDTQYF
CDR3 DNA: TGTGCCAGCAGCTTAGTACCTAGCGGAGATACAGATACGCAGTATTTT

J gene: TRBJ2-1
clone size: NA
V gene: TRBV9
D gene: TRBD2
CDR3 length: 16
CDR3 protein: CASSLGGAHGIREQFF
CDR3 DNA: TGTGCCAGCAGCTTGGGAGGGGCCCATGGGATAAGGGAGCAGTTCTTC

J gene: TRBJ2-1
clone size: NA
V gene: TRBV7-9
D gene: NA
CDR3 length: 16
CDR3 protein: CSSSLGAGGSYNEQFF
CDR3 DNA: TGTTCCAGCAGCTTAGGGGCCGGAGGCTCCTACAATGAGCAGTTCTTC

J gene: TRBJ1-6
clone size: NA
V gene: TRBV6-5
D gene: NA
CDR3 length: 15
CDR3 protein: CASSTRTTSWAPLHF
CDR3 DNA: TGTGCCAGCAGTACCCGGACAACGTCTTGGGCACCCCTCCACTTT

J gene: TRBJ1-1
clone size: NA
V gene: TRBV9
D gene: NA
CDR3 length: 14
CDR3 protein: CASSAGGRDTEAFF
CDR3 DNA: TGTGCCAGCAGCGCGGGGGGGAGGGACACTGAAGCTTTCTTT

J gene: TRBJ1-6
clone size: few
V gene: TRBV6-6
D gene: NA
CDR3 length: 12
CDR3 protein: CASSSQGSPLHF
CDR3 DNA: TGTGCCAGCAGTTCCCAGGGATCACCCCTCCACTTT

J gene: TRBJ1-5
clone size: NA
V gene: TRBV30
D gene: NA
CDR3 length: 21
CDR3 protein: CAWSVRLHGQNRLSLNQPQHF
CDR3 DNA: TGTGCCTGGAGTGTACGATTGCACGGACAGAACCGCCTTTCATTAAATCAGCCCCAGCATTTT

J gene: TRBJ2-7
clone size: NA
V gene: TRBV10-2
D gene: NA
CDR3 length: 14
CDR3 protein: CASSESKAGVEQYF
CDR3 DNA: TGCGCCAGCAGTGAGTCGAAGGCAGGGGTCGAGCAGTACTTC

J gene: TRBJ2-7
clone size: NA
V gene: TRBV6-6
D gene: TRBD2
CDR3 length: 15
CDR3 protein: CASSGVAGPTYEQYF
CDR3 DNA: TGTGCCAGCAGTGGAGTAGCGGGGCCCACCTACGAGCAGTACTTC

J gene: TRBJ2-2
clone size: NA
V gene: TRBV11-3
D gene: NA
CDR3 length: 15
CDR3 protein: CASSLAGAVAGELFF
CDR3 DNA: TGTGCCAGCAGCTTAGCGGGAGCTGTCGCCGGGGAGCTGTTTTTT

J gene: TRBJ1-2
clone size: once
V gene: TRBV7-9
D gene: NA
CDR3 length: 13
CDR3 protein: CASSWGRTSGYTF
CDR3 DNA: TGTGCCAGCAGCTGGGGTCGGACAAGTGGCTACACCTTC

J gene: TRBJ1-5
clone size: NA
V gene: TRBV21-1
D gene: NA
CDR3 length: 17
CDR3 protein: CASSKALYGTFLQPQHF
CDR3 DNA: TGTGCCAGCAGCAAAGCGCTTTACGGGACTTTCCTCCAGCCCCAGCATTTT

J gene: TRBJ2-5
clone size: NA
V gene: TRBV2
D gene: NA
CDR3 length: 16
CDR3 protein: CASSEGGRQGKETQYF
CDR3 DNA: TGTGCCAGCAGTGAGGGGGGACGACAGGGAAAGGAGACCCAGTACTTC